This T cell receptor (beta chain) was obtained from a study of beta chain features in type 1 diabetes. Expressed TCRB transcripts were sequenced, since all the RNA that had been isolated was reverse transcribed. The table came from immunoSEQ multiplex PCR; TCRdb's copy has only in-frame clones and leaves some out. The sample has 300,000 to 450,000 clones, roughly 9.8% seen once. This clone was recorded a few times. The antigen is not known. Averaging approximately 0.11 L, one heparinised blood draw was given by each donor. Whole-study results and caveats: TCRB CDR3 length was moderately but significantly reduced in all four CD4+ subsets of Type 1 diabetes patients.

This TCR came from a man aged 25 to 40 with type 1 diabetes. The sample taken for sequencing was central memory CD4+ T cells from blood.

CDR3 region: CASSRVGSGNPEETQYF. For the CDR3, the DNA is TGTGCCAGCAGCCGGGTCGGCAGCGGGAACCCTGAAGAGACCCAGTACTTC. V is TRBV5-4 and J is TRBJ2-5; 7 positions agree with TRBD2. Germline-derived CDR1 and CDR2 are SGHNT and YYREEE (reference sequence). V gave up 4 bases and J gave up 3 bases; unmatched junction bases: 15. The CDR3 covers 17 residues.